Listed here is a single T cell receptor beta chain. Assay: immunoSEQ multiplex PCR; the TCRdb copy retains only in-frame clones and omits some. The data hold 80,000 to 100,000 clones, with roughly 85% observed a single time. This entry belongs to a study of cytomegalovirus exposure and HLA in healthy donors. The donors were members of the roughly 130-subject validation cohort (separate from the approximately 670-subject first cohort). Germline V lookup: CDR1 MDHEN, CDR2 SYDVKM. V gave up 6 bases and J gave up 0 bases; unmatched junction bases: 3. This CDR3 contains 15 residues. This TCR came from a woman in her twenties or thirties in good health and CMV-seronegative. The material sequenced was PBMCs. This sequence joins TRBV28 and TRBJ2-7, with TRBD2 matching 12 bases. This CDR3 reads CASSQLAGGSYEQYF. Written as DNA, the CDR3 is TGTGCCAGCAGCCAACTAGCGGGAGGCTCCTACGAGCAGTACTTC.